Listed here are 25 T cell receptor beta chains from one sample, sequenced in a study of response to subunit inactivated influenza vaccine. TCRdb called the RT-PCR reads again in MiXCR, with one record for every CDR3 protein. Here the sample spans 610,000 or so distinct CDR3 sequences, about 15% being singletons. Specimen: PBMCs from blood, collected roughly 13 days after vaccination. The source of these receptors is a man between 50 and 59 years old who received an inactivated influenza vaccine.

The rearrangement links TRBV7-3 to TRBJ2-1; D unclear. Trimming left V 5 bases short and J 9 bases short, with 14 bases between. CDR1 is SGHTA, CDR2 FQGTGA, per germline. The CDR3 spans 13 residues. CDR3 bases: TGTGCCAGCAGCCAGGCGGCAGGAAGTGAGCAGTTCTTC. Amino acids: CASSQAAGSEQFF.

This clonotype was counted between two and nine times. The chain couples TRBV15 to TRBJ2-1; 9 positions agree with TRBD1. There are 15 residues in the CDR3. The germline V gene has CDR1 LNHNV and CDR2 YYDKDF (reference sequence). Losses at the gene ends were 1 base for V and 4 bases for J; bases not matched to a gene: 2. The DNA of the CDR3 is TGTGCCACCAGCAGAGCGGGACAGGGATACAATGAGCAGTTCTTC. This codes for CATSRAGQGYNEQFF. Variable domain in full (rest from reference TRBV15 and TRBJ2-1): DAMVIQNPRYQVTQFGKPVTLSCSQTLNHNVMYWYQQKSSQAPKLLFHYYDKDFNNEADTPDNFQSRRPNTSFCFLDIRSPGLGDTAMYLCATSRAGQGYNEQFFGPGTRLTVL.

The chain couples TRBV4-2 to TRBJ2-7; a possible D gene is TRBD2 (5 bases). CDR1 is LGHNA, CDR2 YNFKEQ, per germline. V was shortened by 0 bases and J by 3 bases, with 9 bases between the two germline ends. The CDR3 runs 14 residues. The CDR3, as DNA: TGTGCCAGCAGCCAAGATACAGACTACTACGAGCAGTACTTC. This codes for CASSQDTDYYEQYF.

The table lists this clonotype with a count of one. The chain recombines TRBV6-5 with TRBJ2-2; D remains unclear. The CDR3 consists of 15 residues. V shed 3 bases and J shed 4 bases, with 12 bases lying between them. CDR1 is MNHEY and CDR2 is SVGAGI in the germline V gene. CDR3 sequence: CASSYGIATTGELFF. The CDR3 DNA is TGTGCCAGCAGTTATGGAATCGCCACCACCGGGGAGCTGTTTTTT.

Remarks on this clonotype: A junction end diverges from the germline sequence, so it may reflect a read error. This chain connects TRBV5-1 to TRBJ2-2, with D perhaps given as TRBD1 or TRBD2 (5 bases each). Germline V gene sequence: CDR1 SGHRS, CDR2 YFSETQ. The length of the CDR3 is 14 residues. CDR3 DNA sequence: TGCGCCAGCGGACCGACAGTGAACACCGGGGAGCTGGTTTTT. Translating gives CASGPTVNTGELVF.

There are a few counts of this clonotype. The chain carries TRBV29-1 and TRBJ2-1; D possibly uses TRBD1 or TRBD2 (6 bases each). Germline V CDR1 and CDR2: SQVTM, ANQGSEA. Trimming removed 6 bases at V and 4 bases at J, with 19 bases between. The CDR3 spans 15 residues. The CDR3 nucleotides read TGCAGCGTGGGGGGCGTGGGGGGAGATTACAATGAGCAGTTCTTC. Translation gives CSVGGVGGDYNEQFF.

This clonotype was detected only a few times. This sequence joins TRBV11-2 and TRBJ2-1; no firm D call. The CDR3 has 15 residues. V was cut by 5 bases and J by 9 bases, with 20 bases left in between. The germline CDR1 and CDR2 sequences are SGHAT and FQNNGV. In nucleotides, the CDR3 is TGTGCCAGCAGCCCCTCACCGACCGGGCCCCGTGAGCAGTTCTTC. The encoded protein is CASSPSPTGPREQFF. Based on the CDR3 plus reference TRBV11-2 and TRBJ2-1, the full variable domain is EAGVAQSPRYKIIEKRQSVAFWCNPISGHATLYWYQQILGQGPKLLIQFQNNGVVDDSQLPKDRFSAERLKGVDSTLKIQPAKLEDSAVYLCASSPSPTGPREQFFGPGTRLTVL.

The V and J genes are TRBV6-2 or TRBV6-3 and TRBJ2-7, with D perhaps matching TRBD1 or TRBD2 (5 bases each). The germline V gene has CDR1 MNHEY and CDR2 SVGEGT. Between the trimmed V and J ends, which lost 6 bases and 0 bases, there was a span of 18 bases. The CDR3 sequence is 16 residues long. This chain's CDR3 is CASSEGTSGFSYEQYF. CDR3 DNA sequence: TGTGCCAGCAGCGAAGGGACCTCAGGGTTCTCCTACGAGCAGTACTTC.

This clonotype was seen only a few times. V and J are TRBV20-1 and TRBJ2-1, with no clear D. The germline gives CDR1 DFQATT, CDR2 SNEGSKA (reference sequence). CDR3 length: 14 amino acids. V lost 3 bases and J 3 bases, leaving 12 bases between the germline ends. The CDR3 loop reads CSASPPAGYNEQFF. The CDR3 bases are TGCAGTGCTAGCCCCCCAGCTGGCTACAATGAGCAGTTCTTC.

In this sample, this clonotype turned up a few times. The CDR3: CSARDPTVSGYEQYF. The CDR3 bases are TGCAGTGCTAGAGATCCGACAGTCTCCGGGTACGAGCAGTACTTC. The chain uses TRBV20-1 and TRBJ2-7, with D maybe TRBD1 (5 bases). Germline V gene sequence: CDR1 DFQATT, CDR2 SNEGSKA (reference sequence). V lost 0 bases and J 4 bases, leaving 16 bases between the germline ends. This CDR3 contains 15 residues.

The chain links TRBV5-1 to TRBJ1-2, with D perhaps matching TRBD1 (6 bases). In germline, CDR1 is SGHRS, CDR2 YFSETQ. The CDR3 spans 13 residues. Trimming stripped 3 bases from V and 9 bases from J, with 15 bases between. The CDR3 sequence: CASSYNREGSYTF. Written as DNA, the CDR3 is TGCGCCAGCAGCTATAACAGGGAGGGAAGCTACACCTTC.

This clonotype was detected only a few times. The V call is TRBV4-2, the J call TRBJ1-1; no clear D. CDR3 length: 16 residues. The V end lost 0 bases, the J end lost 1 base, and 12 bases lay between the germline ends. Germline V gene data show CDR1 as LGHNA and CDR2 as YNFKEQ. Here the CDR3 reads CASSQDGSGQNTEAFF. For the CDR3, the DNA is TGTGCCAGCAGCCAAGATGGTAGTGGGCAGAACACTGAAGCTTTCTTT.

This clonotype was found a few times. V gene TRBV12-3 or TRBV12-4 combines with J gene TRBJ1-4, with 7 bases identical to TRBD1. The CDR3 length is 18 residues. V trimming: 4 bases; J trimming: 6 bases; junction bases outside the gene matches: 17. Here the CDR3 reads CASSSTGVWVGEHEKLFF. The CDR3 region has the DNA TGTGCCAGCAGTTCCACAGGGGTATGGGTGGGAGAGCATGAAAAACTGTTTTTT.

This clonotype was recorded a few times. The gene calls are TRBV6-5 and TRBJ1-1, with D tentatively TRBD1 (6 bases). Trimming cost V 6 bases and J 11 bases, with 16 bases left between them. The CDR3 spans 12 residues. Germline V gives CDR1 MNHEY, CDR2 SVGAGI. The CDR3 nucleotides read TGTGCCAGCAGCATCGGGGGGGCTGGGGCTTTCTTT. Translating gives CASSIGGAGAFF.

The chain carries TRBV11-2 and TRBJ2-5; 10 nucleotides agree with TRBD2. CDR3 length: 16 residues. V gave up 1 base and J gave up 4 bases; unmatched junction bases: 6. Germline V gives CDR1 SGHAT, CDR2 FQNNGV. DNA of the CDR3: TGTGCCAGCAGCTTAGGAGCGGGGGGGTTGGCAGAGACCCAGTACTTC. It codes for CASSLGAGGLAETQYF.

This clonotype was recorded many times. The genes are TRBV4-3 and TRBJ1-1; D not resolved. The V and J ends lost 1 base and 5 bases respectively, with 11 bases between them. Germline assignment: CDR1 LGHNA and CDR2 YSLEER. There are 14 residues in the CDR3. CDR3 sequence reads: CASSQVGIGTEAFF. In nucleotides, the CDR3 is TGCGCCAGCAGCCAAGTTGGTATCGGTACTGAAGCTTTCTTT.

The chain has TRBV29-1 and TRBJ2-3; TRBD1 matches 9 bases. Per the germline V gene, CDR1 is SQVTM and CDR2 is ANQGSEA. The CDR3 runs to 15 residues. V was clipped by 7 bases and J by 3 bases; unmatched bases: 11. The CDR3 DNA follows: TGCAGCGGCGGCCGGGACAGGGTATCGACAGATACGCAGTATTTT. As protein: CSGGRDRVSTDTQYF.

The rearrangement links TRBV6-2 or TRBV6-3 to TRBJ2-2, with 7 bases fitting TRBD2. V was pared by 6 bases and J by 4 bases, with 8 bases of the junction left unmatched. There are 15 residues in the CDR3. Per the germline V gene, CDR1 is MNHEY and CDR2 is SVGEGT. In DNA form, the CDR3 reads TGTGCCAGCAGGCCTAGCGGAGGCCGCACCGGGGAGCTGTTTTTT. It codes for CASRPSGGRTGELFF.

This clonotype turned up a few times. This chain links TRBV6-5 with TRBJ2-2; D gene uncertain. This CDR3 region has 13 residues. Germline V gene data show CDR1 as MNHEY and CDR2 as SVGAGI. Deletions cut 2 bases from V and 3 bases from J, with 4 bases between. CDR3 sequence (DNA): TGTGCCAGCAGTTACCGGGACACCGGGGAGCTGTTTTTT. Translating gives CASSYRDTGELFF.

This clonotype was seen more than once but under ten times. The chain uses TRBV18 and TRBJ1-1, with 12 bases matching TRBD1. CDR1 and CDR2 (germline): KGHSH, LQKENI. J was trimmed by 1 base and V by 3 bases; bases with no gene match: 9. This CDR3 is built from 18 residues. The CDR3 region is CASSPPGQGADGNTEAFF. DNA of the CDR3: TGTGCCAGCTCACCCCCGGGACAGGGGGCGGATGGGAACACTGAAGCTTTCTTT.

The J gene is TRBJ1-3, the V gene TRBV20-1, with D unclear. The germline gives CDR1 DFQATT, CDR2 SNEGSKA (reference sequence). The CDR3 extends over 13 amino acids. V dropped 5 bases and J dropped 4 bases, with 12 bases sitting between them. CDR3 region: CSAPPGSGNTIYF. The CDR3 region has the DNA TGCAGTGCTCCACCCGGTAGCGGAAACACCATATATTTT.

The chain combines TRBV20-1 with TRBJ2-1, with 8 bases fitting TRBD1. The CDR3 has 12 amino acids. Germline V gene data show CDR1 as DFQATT and CDR2 as SNEGSKA (reference sequence). With V trimmed by 2 bases and J by 8 bases, 2 bases remained unmatched. CDR3 protein: CSARQGAYEQFF. The CDR3, as DNA: TGCAGTGCTAGACAGGGGGCGTATGAGCAGTTCTTC.

In its sample, this clonotype was seen a few times. V usage is TRBV20-1 and J usage is TRBJ2-1; 9 nucleotides match TRBD2. This CDR3 has 16 residues. The germline gives CDR1 DFQATT, CDR2 SNEGSKA (reference sequence). Unmatched junction bases numbered 8, after V lost 5 bases and J lost 0 bases. The CDR3 region has the DNA TGCAGTGCTCGGGGGGTTAGCGGGAGCTCCTACAATGAGCAGTTCTTC. Translated, it gives CSARGVSGSSYNEQFF.

This clonotype has only a few counts. The CDR3 DNA reads as TGTGCCAGCAGTTTATCGCCAAGGAGCAATCAGCCCCAGCATTTT. This translates into CASSLSPRSNQPQHF. The V gene is TRBV12-3 or TRBV12-4, the J gene TRBJ1-5, with D unclear. The ends were cut back, 2 bases at V and 1 base at J, with 9 bases in the middle. This CDR3 region has 15 residues.

CDR3 protein: CASAPDSLAKNIQYF. The CDR3 bases are TGTGCCAGCGCACCCGACAGTCTAGCCAAAAACATTCAGTACTTC. This rearrangement joins TRBV28 to TRBJ2-4; the D gene is possibly TRBD1 (5 bases). Germline V gene data show CDR1 as MDHEN and CDR2 as SYDVKM. The CDR3 length is 15 residues. Between the trimmed V and J ends, which lost 8 bases and 0 bases, there was a span of 14 bases.